The clone carrying this TCR beta chain was recorded once. Its antigen is still unknown. These data belong to a study of lymphopenia after photon versus proton radiotherapy. The study's findings and limits: In patients who died, overall survival fell as post-nadir TCR diversity dropped more.

Profiling relied on immunoSEQ multiplex PCR, and the TCRdb table lists in-frame clones only, not all of them. The table records 52,000 or so clones, around 90% of them present only once. Sequencing was performed on peripheral blood, taken from a patient treated with photon-based radiotherapy. The source of this sequence is a middle-aged woman with cholangiocarcinoma.

CDR3 nucleotide sequence: TGTGCCAGTAGTCCGGTATTCTCTGGGGCCAACGTCCTGACTTTC. Translating gives CASSPVFSGANVLTF. The chain employs TRBV19 and TRBJ2-6; D unclear. V was cut by 5 bases and J by 0 bases, with 8 bases left in between. CDR3 size: 15 residues. Germline assignment: CDR1 LNHDA and CDR2 SQIVND (reference sequence).